This passage covers 4 T cell receptor beta chains from one sample sequenced in a study of shared clonotypes between healthy human individuals. TCRdb's copy holds only in-frame clones and misses some; the assay was immunoSEQ multiplex PCR. The data show 150,000 to 200,000 clones, with 90% to 95% seen just once and about 0.07% held by the top ten. The sequencing sample was made of naive CD4+ T cells sorted from blood. Subset here: CD45RA+ positively selected. All receptors come from a woman younger than 45 in good health.

The chain couples TRBV30 to TRBJ2-6; no clear D gene. CDR1 and CDR2 (germline): GTSNPN, SVGIG (reference sequence). Trimming took 3 bases from V and 4 from J, leaving 7 bases between them. This CDR3 contains 13 residues. This chain's CDR3 is CAWRGWGANVLTF. The CDR3 nucleotides are TGTGCCTGGAGGGGATGGGGGGCCAACGTCCTGACTTTC.

This sequence joins TRBV28 and TRBJ1-1; possible D gene TRBD1, 5 bases. Trimming took off 7 bases at V and 1 base at J, with 13 bases between the two ends. This CDR3 comprises 14 residues. CDR1 MDHEN and CDR2 SYDVKM come from the germline V gene. CDR3: CASTVGTRNTEAFF. The DNA for the CDR3 is TGTGCCAGCACCGTTGGGACGCGGAACACTGAAGCTTTCTTT.

This chain uses TRBV4-1 with TRBJ2-4; 10 positions agree with TRBD1. Per germline, CDR1 MGHRA and CDR2 YSYEKL. The V and J ends lost 0 bases and 6 bases, in that order; junction bases with no gene match: 11. This CDR3 is 18 amino acids long. The CDR3 here is CASSQDRRQGAIGNIQYF. The CDR3, as DNA: TGCGCCAGCAGCCAAGATCGGAGACAGGGGGCGATTGGAAACATTCAGTACTTC.

This clone was seen only once. DNA of the CDR3: TGTGCCAGCTCACCAATACAGGACTTTTTAACTGGAAACACCATATATTTT. Its translation is CASSPIQDFLTGNTIYF. The rearrangement uses TRBV18 and TRBJ1-3, with D maybe TRBD1 (5 bases). The CDR3 has 17 residues. Germline V lookup: CDR1 KGHSH, CDR2 LQKENI. Deletions cut 2 bases from V and 2 bases from J, with 16 bases between.